This T cell receptor (beta chain) is drawn from a study of identifying expanded T cells in peripheral blood. Clones were sequenced by immunoSEQ multiplex PCR, and TCRdb holds only the in-frame ones, with some missing. The sample has over 85,000 clones; about 91% are singletons. This receptor was identified in a person aged 18 to 75 in good health. Input material: blood.

The CDR3: CASSIGSGTIDPGYTF. The CDR3 bases are TGTGCCAGTAGTATAGGGAGCGGCACCATTGACCCTGGCTACACCTTC. V is TRBV19 and J is TRBJ1-2; D is uncertain. Trimming stripped 1 base from V and 7 bases from J, with 19 bases between. CDR3 length: 16 amino acids. The germline CDR1 and CDR2 sequences are LNHDA and SQIVND (reference sequence). Together with reference TRBV19 and TRBJ1-2, the CDR3 gives the full variable domain: DGGITQSPKYLFRKEGQNVTLSCEQNLNHDAMYWYRQDPGQGLRLIYYSQIVNDFQKGDIAEGYSVSREKKESFPLTVTSAQKNPTAFYLCASSIGSGTIDPGYTFGSGTRLTVV.